Sequencing of this TCR beta chain was carried out in a study of blood T cell repertoires in COVID-19. Per germline, CDR1 SNHLY and CDR2 FYNNEI. V was trimmed by 6 bases and J by 2 bases, leaving 8 bases between them. The CDR3 has 14 amino acids. TCRdb's copy holds only in-frame clones and misses some; the assay was immunoSEQ multiplex PCR. The table has 200,000 to 300,000 clones, 80% to 90% seen once; the top ten hold about 4.5%. The clonotype comes from a woman between 70 and 85 years old with acute or convalescent COVID-19. Sequenced material: peripheral blood. The genes are TRBV2 and TRBJ1-6; D is unclear. CDR3 amino acids: CASRRGPYNSPLHF. As DNA, the CDR3 is TGTGCCAGCAGGAGAGGGCCCTATAATTCACCCCTCCACTTT.